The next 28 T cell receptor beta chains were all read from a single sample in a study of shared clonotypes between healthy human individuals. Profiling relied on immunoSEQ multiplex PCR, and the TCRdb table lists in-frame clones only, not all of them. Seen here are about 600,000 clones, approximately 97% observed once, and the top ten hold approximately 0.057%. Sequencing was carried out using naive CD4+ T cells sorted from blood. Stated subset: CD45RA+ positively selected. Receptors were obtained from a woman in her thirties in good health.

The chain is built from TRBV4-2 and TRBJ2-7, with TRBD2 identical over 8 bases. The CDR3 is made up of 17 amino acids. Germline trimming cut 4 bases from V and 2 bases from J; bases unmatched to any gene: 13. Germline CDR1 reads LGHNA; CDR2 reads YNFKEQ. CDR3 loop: CASSRDPDTSGTYEQYF. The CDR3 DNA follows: TGTGCCAGCAGCCGAGACCCGGACACTAGCGGTACCTACGAGCAGTACTTC.

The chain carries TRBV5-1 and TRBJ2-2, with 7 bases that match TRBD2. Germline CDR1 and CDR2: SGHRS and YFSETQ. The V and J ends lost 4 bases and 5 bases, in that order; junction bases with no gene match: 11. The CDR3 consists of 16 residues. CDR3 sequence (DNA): TGCGCCAGCAGCACCGGGGAGGGAGATGGGACCGGGGAGCTGTTTTTT. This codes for CASSTGEGDGTGELFF.

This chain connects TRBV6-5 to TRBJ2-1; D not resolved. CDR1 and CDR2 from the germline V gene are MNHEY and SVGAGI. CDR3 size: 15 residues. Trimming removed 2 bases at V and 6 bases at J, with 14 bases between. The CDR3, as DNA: TGTGCCAGCAGTTACGTAGCATCCAGAGTCAATGAGCAGTTCTTC. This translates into CASSYVASRVNEQFF.

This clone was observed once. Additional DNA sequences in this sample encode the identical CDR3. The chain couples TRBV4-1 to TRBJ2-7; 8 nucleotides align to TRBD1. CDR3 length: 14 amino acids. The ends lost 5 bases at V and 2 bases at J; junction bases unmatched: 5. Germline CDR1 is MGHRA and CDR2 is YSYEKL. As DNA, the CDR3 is TGCGCCAGCAGCATCGGACAGGGCCCCTACGAGCAGTACTTC. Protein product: CASSIGQGPYEQYF.

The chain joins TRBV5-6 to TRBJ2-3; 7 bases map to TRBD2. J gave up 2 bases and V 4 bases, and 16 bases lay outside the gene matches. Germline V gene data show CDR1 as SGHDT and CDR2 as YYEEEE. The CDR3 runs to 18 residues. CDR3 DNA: TGTGCCAGCAGCCATCAGCGGGGAGATAGACGACTCACAGATACGCAGTATTTT. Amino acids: CASSHQRGDRRLTDTQYF.

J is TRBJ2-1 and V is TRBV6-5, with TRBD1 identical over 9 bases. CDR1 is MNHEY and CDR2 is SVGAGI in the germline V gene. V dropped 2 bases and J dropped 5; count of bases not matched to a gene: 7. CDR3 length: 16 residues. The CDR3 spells CASSYGGQGFHNEQFF. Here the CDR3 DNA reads TGTGCCAGCAGTTACGGTGGACAGGGGTTCCACAATGAGCAGTTCTTC.

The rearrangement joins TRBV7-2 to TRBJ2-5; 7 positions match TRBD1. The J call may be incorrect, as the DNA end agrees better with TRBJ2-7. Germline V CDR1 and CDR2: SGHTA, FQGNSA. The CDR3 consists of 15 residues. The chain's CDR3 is CASSPVGTDSYEQYF. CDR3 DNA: TGTGCCAGCAGCCCAGTGGGGACAGATTCCTACGAGCAGTACTTC.

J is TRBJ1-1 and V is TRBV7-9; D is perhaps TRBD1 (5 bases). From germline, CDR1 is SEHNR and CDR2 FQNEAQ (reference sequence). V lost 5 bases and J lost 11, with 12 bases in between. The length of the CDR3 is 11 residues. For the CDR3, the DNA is TGTGCCAGCAGCCCGGGGCAGGCGGCTTTCTTT. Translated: CASSPGQAAFF.

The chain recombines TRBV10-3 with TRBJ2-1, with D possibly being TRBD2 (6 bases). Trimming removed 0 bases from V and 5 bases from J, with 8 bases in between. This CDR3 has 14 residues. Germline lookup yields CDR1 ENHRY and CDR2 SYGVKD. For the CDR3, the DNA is TGTGCCATCAGTGAGTCTGGAGGGGACAATGAGCAGTTCTTC. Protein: CAISESGGDNEQFF.

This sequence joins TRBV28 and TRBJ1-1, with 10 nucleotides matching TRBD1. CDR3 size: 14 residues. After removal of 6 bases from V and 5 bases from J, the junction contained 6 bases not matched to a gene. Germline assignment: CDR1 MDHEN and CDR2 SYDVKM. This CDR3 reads CASSPGQGPTEAFF. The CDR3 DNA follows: TGTGCCAGCAGCCCGGGACAGGGGCCTACTGAAGCTTTCTTT.

The CDR3 DNA follows: TGTGCCAGCAGCTTACCAGGGGCTGGGCCAGATACGCAGTATTTT. It specifies CASSLPGAGPDTQYF. The gene calls are TRBV11-2 and TRBJ2-3; perhaps TRBD1 as D (6 bases). The CDR3 has 15 amino acids. Germline CDR1 SGHAT, CDR2 FQNNGV. Trimming shortened V by 2 bases and J by 4 bases, and 13 bases separated the two germline ends.

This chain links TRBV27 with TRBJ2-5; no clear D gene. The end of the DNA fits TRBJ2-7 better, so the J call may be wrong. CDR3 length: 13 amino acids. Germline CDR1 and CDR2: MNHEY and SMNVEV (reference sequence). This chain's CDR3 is CASSSSIPYEQYF. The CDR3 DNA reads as TGTGCCAGCAGTTCATCCATCCCCTACGAGCAGTACTTC.

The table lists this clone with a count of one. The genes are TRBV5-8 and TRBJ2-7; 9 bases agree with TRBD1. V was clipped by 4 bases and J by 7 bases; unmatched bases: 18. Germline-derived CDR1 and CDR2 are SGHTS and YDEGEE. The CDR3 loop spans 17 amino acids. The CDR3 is CASSTRFRGQGGREQYF. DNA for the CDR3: TGTGCCAGCAGCACCCGTTTTCGGGGACAGGGAGGCAGAGAGCAGTACTTC.

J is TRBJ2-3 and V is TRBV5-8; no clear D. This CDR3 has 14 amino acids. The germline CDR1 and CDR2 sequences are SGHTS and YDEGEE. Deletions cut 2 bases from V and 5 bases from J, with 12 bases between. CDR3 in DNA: TGTGCCAGCAGCTTATCAGGTGTGAAAGATACGCAGTATTTT. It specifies CASSLSGVKDTQYF.

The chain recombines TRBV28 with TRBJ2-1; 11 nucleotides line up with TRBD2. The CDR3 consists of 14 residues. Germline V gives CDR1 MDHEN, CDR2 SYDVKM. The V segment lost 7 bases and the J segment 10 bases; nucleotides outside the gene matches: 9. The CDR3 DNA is TGTGCCAGCACTGGAACTAGCGGGAGAGGGGAGCAGTTCTTC. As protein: CASTGTSGRGEQFF.

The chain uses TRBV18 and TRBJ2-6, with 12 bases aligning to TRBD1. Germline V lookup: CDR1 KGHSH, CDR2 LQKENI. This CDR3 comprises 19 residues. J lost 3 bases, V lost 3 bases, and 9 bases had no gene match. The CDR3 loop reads CASSPPGTGGFRGANVLTF. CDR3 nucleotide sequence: TGTGCCAGCTCACCTCCGGGGACAGGGGGCTTTCGTGGGGCCAACGTCCTGACTTTC.

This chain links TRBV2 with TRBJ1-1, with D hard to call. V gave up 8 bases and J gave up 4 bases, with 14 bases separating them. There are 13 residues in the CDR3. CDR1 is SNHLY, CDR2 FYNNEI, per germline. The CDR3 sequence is CASHLGAATEAFF. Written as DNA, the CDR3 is TGTGCCAGCCACCTGGGCGCCGCCACTGAAGCTTTCTTT.

The CDR3: CASRTNPAGTEKFF. In DNA, the CDR3 is TGTGCCAGCAGAACAAACCCAGCCGGGACAGAAAAGTTCTTC. The chain uses TRBV28 and TRBJ2-1; the match to TRBD1 covers 7 bases. This CDR3 is built from 14 residues. V dropped 6 bases and J dropped 14; count of bases not matched to a gene: 16. Looked up from germline, CDR1 is MDHEN and CDR2 is SYDVKM. The variable domain in full, completed from reference TRBV28 and TRBJ2-1, reads DVKVTQSSRYLVKRTGEKVFLECVQDMDHENMFWYRQDPGLGLRLIYFSYDVKMKEKGDIPEGYSVSREKKERFSLILESASTNQTSMYLCASRTNPAGTEKFFGPGTRLTVL.

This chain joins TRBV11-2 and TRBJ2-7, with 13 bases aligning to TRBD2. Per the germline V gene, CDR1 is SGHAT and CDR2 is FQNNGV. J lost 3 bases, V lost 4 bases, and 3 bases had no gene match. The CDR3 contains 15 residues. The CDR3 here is CASSSTSGRYYEQYF. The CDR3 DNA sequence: TGTGCCAGCAGCTCGACTAGCGGGAGGTACTACGAGCAGTACTTC.

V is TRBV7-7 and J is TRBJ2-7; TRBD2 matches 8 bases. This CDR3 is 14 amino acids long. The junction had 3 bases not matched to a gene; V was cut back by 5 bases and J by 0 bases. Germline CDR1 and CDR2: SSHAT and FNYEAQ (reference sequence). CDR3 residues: CASSPGLASYEQYF. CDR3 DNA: TGTGCCAGCAGCCCAGGACTAGCCTCCTACGAGCAGTACTTC.

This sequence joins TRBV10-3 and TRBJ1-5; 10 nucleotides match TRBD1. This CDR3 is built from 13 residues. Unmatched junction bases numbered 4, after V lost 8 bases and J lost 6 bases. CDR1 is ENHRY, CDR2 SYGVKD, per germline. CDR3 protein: CAIGTGVAQPQHF. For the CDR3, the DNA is TGTGCCATCGGGACAGGGGTAGCTCAGCCCCAGCATTTT.

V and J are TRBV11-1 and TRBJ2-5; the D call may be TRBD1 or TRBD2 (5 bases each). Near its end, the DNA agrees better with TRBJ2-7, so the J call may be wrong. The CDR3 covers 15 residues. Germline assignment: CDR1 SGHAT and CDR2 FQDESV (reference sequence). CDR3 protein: CASSFEAGSSYEQYF. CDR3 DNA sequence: TGTGCCAGCAGCTTTGAGGCAGGGAGCTCCTACGAGCAGTACTTC.

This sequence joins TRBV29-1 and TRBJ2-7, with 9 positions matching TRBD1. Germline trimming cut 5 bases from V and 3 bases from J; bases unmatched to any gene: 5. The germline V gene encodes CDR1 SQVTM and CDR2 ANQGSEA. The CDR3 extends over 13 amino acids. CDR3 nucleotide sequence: TGCAGCGTTCCGGGACAGGGTATCTACGAGCAGTACTTC. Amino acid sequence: CSVPGQGIYEQYF.

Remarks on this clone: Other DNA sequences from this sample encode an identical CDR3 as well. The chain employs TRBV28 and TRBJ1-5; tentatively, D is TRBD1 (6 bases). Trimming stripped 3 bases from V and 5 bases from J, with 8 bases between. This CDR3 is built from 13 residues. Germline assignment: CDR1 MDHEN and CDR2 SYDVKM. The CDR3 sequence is CASSLTGYQPQHF. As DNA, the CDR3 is TGTGCCAGCAGTTTGACAGGATATCAGCCCCAGCATTTT.

The CDR3 region has the DNA TGTGCCAGCGACGGGACAGGGGACTACAATGAGCAGTTCTTC. Translation gives CASDGTGDYNEQFF. V and J are TRBV28 and TRBJ2-1; TRBD1 matches at 10 bases. Germline V gene data show CDR1 as MDHEN and CDR2 as SYDVKM. Germline trimming cut 8 bases from V and 3 bases from J; bases unmatched to any gene: 4. The CDR3 sequence is 14 residues long.

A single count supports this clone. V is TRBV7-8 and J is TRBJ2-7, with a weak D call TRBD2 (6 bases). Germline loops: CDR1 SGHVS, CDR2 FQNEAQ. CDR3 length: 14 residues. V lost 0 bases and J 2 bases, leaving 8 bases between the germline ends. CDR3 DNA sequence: TGTGCCAGCAGCTTAGCGACTAGTACCTACGAGCAGTACTTC. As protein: CASSLATSTYEQYF.

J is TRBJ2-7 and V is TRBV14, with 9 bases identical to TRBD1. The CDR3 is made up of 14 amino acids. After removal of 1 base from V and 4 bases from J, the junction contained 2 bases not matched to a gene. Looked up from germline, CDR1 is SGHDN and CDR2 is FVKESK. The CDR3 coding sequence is TGTGCCAGCAGCCAAGCGGGACAGGGATACGAGCAGTACTTC. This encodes CASSQAGQGYEQYF.

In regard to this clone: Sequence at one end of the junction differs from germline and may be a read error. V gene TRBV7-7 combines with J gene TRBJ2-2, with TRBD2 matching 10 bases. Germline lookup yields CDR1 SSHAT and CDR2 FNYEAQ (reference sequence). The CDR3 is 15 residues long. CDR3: CASSLAGETAGELFF. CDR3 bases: TGTGCCAGCAGCCTAGCGGGAGAAACGGCCGGGGAGCTGTTTTTT.